The 10 T cell receptor beta chains in this list originate from one sample, sequenced in a study of T cells after yellow fever vaccination (dated by TCRdb to the late 2010s). The method was 5' RACE. The instrument given in TCRdb is Illumina HiSeq 2500. The public reads were run again by TCRdb, first through fastp at Q25 and then through MiXCR, and only productive beta chains were kept. Identical CDR3 protein sequences are pooled into one entry, listed with their most common genes and DNA. This sample lists 300,000 or so distinct CDR3 sequences; over 10% were detected once. The ten largest make up approximately 0.49% of the sample. The sample's treatment or condition label, in plain terms: live attenuated yellow fever vaccine strain. Sample: CD4+ T cells sorted from PBMCs, taken 45 days after the yellow fever booster vaccination. The receptors stem from a man in his thirties or forties who received the YFV17D yellow fever vaccine.

This clonotype was seen a handful of times. The V call is TRBV5-4, the J call TRBJ1-2; D not resolved. Germline assignment: CDR1 SGHNT and CDR2 YYREEE (reference sequence). V gave up 1 base and J gave up 7 bases, with 8 bases separating them. The CDR3 runs to 12 residues. The CDR3 DNA reads TGTGCCAGCAGCTTGCACGGTGGTGGCTACACCTTC. Translation: CASSLHGGGYTF.

This chain connects TRBV29-1 to TRBJ2-3; D not certain. CDR3 length: 11 amino acids. V lost 3 bases and J lost 5, with 6 bases in between. CDR1 and CDR2 (germline): SQVTM, ANQGSEA. The CDR3 DNA reads TGCAGCGTTGATCACCTAGATACGCAGTATTTT. Amino acids: CSVDHLDTQYF.

This sequence joins TRBV2 and TRBJ2-3, with D unresolved. The CDR3 totals 15 residues. CDR1 is SNHLY and CDR2 is FYNNEI in the germline V gene. The V end lost 4 bases, the J end lost 0 bases, and 11 bases lay between the germline ends. The DNA for the CDR3 is TGTGCCAGCAGTGGAAGGCGGTCTAGCACAGATACGCAGTATTTT. Its protein is CASSGRRSSTDTQYF.

The genes are TRBV19 and TRBJ2-1, with 8 bases aligning to TRBD1. The germline V gene encodes CDR1 LNHDA and CDR2 SQIVND (reference sequence). This CDR3 has 19 amino acids. V trimming: 7 bases; J trimming: 6 bases; junction bases outside the gene matches: 23. In DNA, the CDR3 is TGTGCCAGTAAAATTAACAGCTTTTCCCGGACAGGGCTCATCAATGAGCAGTTCTTC. Amino acids: CASKINSFSRTGLINEQFF. Filled out from reference TRBV19 and TRBJ2-1, the complete variable domain reads DGGITQSPKYLFRKEGQNVTLSCEQNLNHDAMYWYRQDPGQGLRLIYYSQIVNDFQKGDIAEGYSVSREKKESFPLTVTSAQKNPTAFYLCASKINSFSRTGLINEQFFGPGTRLTVL.

The V gene is TRBV5-1, the J gene TRBJ2-2; D might be TRBD2 (6 bases). Germline CDR1 SGHRS, CDR2 YFSETQ. This CDR3 spans 13 amino acids. V lost 0 bases, J lost 10 bases, and 10 bases lay in between. In DNA, the CDR3 is TGCGCCAGCAGCTTGGACGGGAGAGTGGAGCTGTTTTTT. Amino acid sequence: CASSLDGRVELFF.

The chain joins TRBV11-2 to TRBJ2-5, with D perhaps TRBD1 (5 bases). V lost 5 bases, J lost 3 bases, and 10 bases lay in between. Germline assignment: CDR1 SGHAT and CDR2 FQNNGV. The CDR3 consists of 13 residues. CDR3 in DNA: TGTGCCAGCAGCCCAGACAGAGAAGAGACCCAGTACTTC. Translated, it gives CASSPDREETQYF.

The chain is built from TRBV5-6 and TRBJ2-5; TRBD2 aligns across 7 bases. V was clipped by 4 bases and J by 2 bases; unmatched bases: 11. This CDR3 region has 16 residues. CDR1 SGHDT and CDR2 YYEEEE come from the germline V gene. This CDR3 is CASSPIPSGAQETQYF. The CDR3 region has the DNA TGTGCCAGCAGCCCCATCCCTAGCGGAGCTCAAGAGACCCAGTACTTC.

This clonotype was observed a few times. This chain joins TRBV7-9 and TRBJ2-2; D remains unclear. The V gene lost 0 bases and the J gene lost 5 bases, with 13 bases spanning the gap. Looked up from germline, CDR1 is SEHNR and CDR2 is FQNEAQ (reference sequence). CDR3 length equals 16 residues. The CDR3 region is CASSLAPSQRTGELFF. The DNA of the CDR3 is TGTGCCAGCAGCTTAGCTCCCTCTCAGCGAACCGGGGAGCTGTTTTTT.

This clonotype has just a few counts. The chain carries TRBV12-3 or TRBV12-4 and TRBJ2-1, with TRBD2 matching 9 bases. Germline trimming cut 6 bases from V and 4 bases from J; bases unmatched to any gene: 4. The CDR3 runs 14 residues. The CDR3 DNA sequence: TGTGCCAGCAGCCAGCGGGAGGCTTACAATGAGCAGTTCTTC. Translation: CASSQREAYNEQFF.

The chain couples TRBV5-1 to TRBJ2-7; perhaps TRBD2 as D (6 bases). Germline-derived CDR1 and CDR2 are SGHRS and YFSETQ. The CDR3 consists of 14 residues. Trimming shortened V by 4 bases and J by 0 bases, and 11 bases separated the two germline ends. The CDR3 sequence is CASSEAGSSYEQYF. The CDR3 DNA is TGCGCCAGCAGCGAAGCGGGTAGCTCCTACGAGCAGTACTTC. Using reference TRBV5-1 and TRBJ2-7 for the parts outside the CDR3, the full variable domain is KAGVTQTPRYLIKTRGQQVTLSCSPISGHRSVSWYQQTPGQGLQFLFEYFSETQRNKGNFPGRFSGRQFSNSRSEMNVSTLELGDSALYLCASSEAGSSYEQYFGPGTRLTVT.